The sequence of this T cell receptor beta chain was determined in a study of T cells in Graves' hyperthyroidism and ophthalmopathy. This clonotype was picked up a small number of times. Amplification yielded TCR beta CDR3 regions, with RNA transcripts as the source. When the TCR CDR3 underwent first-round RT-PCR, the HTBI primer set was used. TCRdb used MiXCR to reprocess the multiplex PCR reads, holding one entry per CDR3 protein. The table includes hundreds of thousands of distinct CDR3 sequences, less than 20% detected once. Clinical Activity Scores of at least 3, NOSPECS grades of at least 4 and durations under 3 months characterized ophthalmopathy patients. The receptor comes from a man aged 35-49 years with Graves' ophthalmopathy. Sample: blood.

CDR3 sequence (DNA): TGTGCCAGCAGCCGCAAACCGGGGAATGAGCAGTTCTTC. It codes for CASSRKPGNEQFF. The rearrangement links TRBV9 to TRBJ2-1; perhaps TRBD2 as D (5 bases). The CDR3 runs 13 residues. Germline lookup yields CDR1 SGDLS and CDR2 YYNGEE. Deletions cut 4 bases from V and 7 bases from J, with 12 bases between.